This T cell receptor beta chain was sequenced for a study of circulating tumor DNA in untreated peripheral T-cell lymphoma. Study-wide points: Tumor-specific clonotypes were found in around three quarters of patients.

This table comes from immunoSEQ multiplex PCR, and its TCRdb copy is limited to in-frame clones, with some not included. Among 8,000 to 9,000 clones, roughly 85% were seen once, and the ten largest hold under 2.5%. As concerns this clone: What it binds is not known.

This CDR3 is built from 14 residues. J lost 4 bases, V lost 4 bases, and 2 bases had no gene match. CDR1 is SGHNT and CDR2 is YENEEA in the germline V gene. The genes are TRBV11-3 and TRBJ2-1; TRBD2 matches at 9 bases. Sequencing was carried out using tumor tissue. The origin of this receptor is a human donor with peripheral T-cell lymphoma. The CDR3 coding sequence is TGTGCCAGCAGCTCGACTAGCGGTTACAATGAGCAGTTCTTC. Translated: CASSSTSGYNEQFF.